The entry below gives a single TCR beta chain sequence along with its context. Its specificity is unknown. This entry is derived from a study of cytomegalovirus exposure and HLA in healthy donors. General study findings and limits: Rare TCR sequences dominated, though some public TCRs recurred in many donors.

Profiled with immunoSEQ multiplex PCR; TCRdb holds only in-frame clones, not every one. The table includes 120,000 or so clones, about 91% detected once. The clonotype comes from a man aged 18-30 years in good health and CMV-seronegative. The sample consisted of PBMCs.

The DNA of the CDR3 is TGTGCCAGCAGCCAAGAGGAGACAGGACGCTCTGGGGCCAACGTCCTGACTTTC. It is translated as CASSQEETGRSGANVLTF. The chain employs TRBV14 and TRBJ2-6; TRBD1 might be the D (6 bases). CDR1 is SGHDN and CDR2 is FVKESK in the germline V gene. This CDR3 comprises 18 residues. Trimming cost V 0 bases and J 0 bases, with 12 bases left between them. Combining the CDR3 with reference TRBV14 and TRBJ2-6 gives the whole variable domain EAGVTQFPSHSVIEKGQTVTLRCDPISGHDNLYWYRRVMGKEIKFLLHFVKESKQDESGMPNNRFLAERTGGTYSTLKVQPAELEDSGVYFCASSQEETGRSGANVLTFGAGSRLTVL.